This TCR beta chain derives from a study of T cells in Graves' hyperthyroidism and ophthalmopathy. Concerning this clonotype itself: The antigen is undetermined.

Study-level points and caveats: For ophthalmopathy, model prediction preceded onset by a median around six months. In blood, most of the thyroid clonotypes expanded above 0.001 were also present. Ophthalmopathy and stable hyperthyroidism were told apart by a 13 V-J model.

Amplification yielded TCR beta CDR3 regions, with RNA transcripts as the source. TCR CDR3 regions were first amplified by RT-PCR with HTBI primers. MiXCR, run by TCRdb on the multiplex PCR reads, gives a single entry per CDR3 protein. Of 500,000 to 650,000 distinct CDR3 sequences detected, more than 15% appear once; the ten largest clones hold 17%. Exclusions: uncontrolled infection, other autoimmune disease, pregnancy, lactation. Sequencing used blood. The TCR comes from a woman aged 18-29 years with Graves' ophthalmopathy.

The CDR3 loop is CAISNYKQDGYTF. The CDR3 DNA reads TGTGCCATCAGCAACTATAAACAGGATGGCTACACCTTC. The chain is built from TRBV10-3 and TRBJ1-2; perhaps TRBD1 as D (5 bases). Trimming removed 6 bases from V and 6 bases from J, with 14 bases in between. The CDR3 extends over 13 amino acids. Germline CDR1 and CDR2: ENHRY and SYGVKD.